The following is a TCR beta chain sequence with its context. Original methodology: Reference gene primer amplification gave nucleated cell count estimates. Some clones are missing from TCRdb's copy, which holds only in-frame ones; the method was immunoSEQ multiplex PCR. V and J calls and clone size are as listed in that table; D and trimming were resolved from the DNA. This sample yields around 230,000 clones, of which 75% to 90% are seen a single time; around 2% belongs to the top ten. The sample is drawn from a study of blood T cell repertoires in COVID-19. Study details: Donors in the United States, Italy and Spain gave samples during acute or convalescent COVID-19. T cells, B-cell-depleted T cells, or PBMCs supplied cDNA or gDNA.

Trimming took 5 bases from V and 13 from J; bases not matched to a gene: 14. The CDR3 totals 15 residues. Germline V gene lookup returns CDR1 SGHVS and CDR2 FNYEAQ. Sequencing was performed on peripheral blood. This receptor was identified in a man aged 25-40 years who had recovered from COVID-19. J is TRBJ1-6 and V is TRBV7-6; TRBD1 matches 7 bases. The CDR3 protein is CASSISQGPGSPLHF. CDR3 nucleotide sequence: TGTGCCAGCAGCATCTCACAGGGGCCGGGTTCCCCCCTCCACTTT.